The 5 T cell receptor beta chains reported below all come from one sample, sequenced in a study of technical replicates of blood from four donors. Libraries were prepared by immunoSEQ multiplex PCR; TCRdb keeps only in-frame clonotypes and omits some of them. Here the sample spans about 75,000 clones, approximately 90% being singletons. Sequencing used T cells isolated from PBMCs. Source of these receptors: a human donor in good health.

The gene calls are TRBV19 and TRBJ2-3; the match to TRBD1 covers 10 bases. The CDR3 runs 16 residues. Per the germline V gene, CDR1 is LNHDA and CDR2 is SQIVND (reference sequence). The trim removed 3 bases at V and 0 bases at J, leaving 3 bases unmatched. CDR3 in amino acids: CASSIMGQGSTDTQYF. The CDR3 nucleotides are TGTGCCAGTAGTATTATGGGACAGGGGAGCACAGATACGCAGTATTTT. The full variable domain, in which reference TRBV19 and TRBJ2-3 provide the parts outside the CDR3, is DGGITQSPKYLFRKEGQNVTLSCEQNLNHDAMYWYRQDPGQGLRLIYYSQIVNDFQKGDIAEGYSVSREKKESFPLTVTSAQKNPTAFYLCASSIMGQGSTDTQYFGPGTRLTVL.

The chain recombines TRBV11-1 with TRBJ2-3; 8 bases line up with TRBD1. V gave up 5 bases and J gave up 2 bases; unmatched junction bases: 9. In germline, CDR1 is SGHAT, CDR2 FQDESV (reference sequence). The CDR3 consists of 16 residues. This CDR3 is CASSHRGESVTDTQYF. The CDR3 DNA sequence: TGTGCCAGCAGCCACAGGGGGGAGAGTGTCACAGATACGCAGTATTTT.

The chain is built from TRBV2 and TRBJ1-1; D possibly corresponds to TRBD1 (6 bases). The germline CDR1 and CDR2 sequences are SNHLY and FYNNEI. The CDR3 length is 14 residues. V was shortened by 8 bases and J by 5 bases, with 18 bases between the two germline ends. The CDR3 loop reads CASEIQGDRTEAFF. Here the CDR3 DNA reads TGTGCCAGCGAGATACAGGGAGATCGGACTGAAGCTTTCTTT.

The V call is TRBV6-6, the J call TRBJ2-2; TRBD1 aligns across 11 bases. The length of the CDR3 is 15 residues. The V gene end was trimmed by 4 bases and the J gene end by 6 bases; junction bases not matched to a gene: 4. Germline CDR1 is MNHNY and CDR2 is SVGAGI (reference sequence). The CDR3 loop reads CASSSTGQGAGELFF. The CDR3 DNA reads TGTGCCAGCAGTTCAACGGGACAGGGGGCCGGGGAGCTGTTTTTT.

The V gene is TRBV29-1, the J gene TRBJ1-2; 8 bases are shared with TRBD1. The CDR3 sequence is 14 residues long. In germline, CDR1 is SQVTM, CDR2 ANQGSEA. V lost 1 base and J lost 4; bases outside the gene matches: 5. CDR3 in DNA: TGCAGCGTTGAAGGGACAGGGCTGGCCTATGGCTACACCTTC. This sequence encodes CSVEGTGLAYGYTF.